The rows below give T cell receptor beta chains drawn from one sample of a study of blood T cell repertoires in COVID-19. Measured with immunoSEQ multiplex PCR; TCRdb has only the in-frame clones, and not every one. The repertoire holds about 320,000 clones, with about 91% as singletons. The sample consisted of peripheral blood. The receptors stem from a woman aged 25 to 45 with COVID-19, enrolled during active disease. CDR3s include the opening cysteine and the closing phenylalanine or tryptophan. D genes are given only for firm matches. Clone size is shown for a subset of rows, as once, few, many or a class of expanded clone.

cdr3_aa: CASSALAGEAKNIQYF; cdr3_nt: TGTGCCAGCAGCGCCCTAGCGGGGGAGGCCAAAAACATTCAGTACTTC; v_call: TRBV7-9; d_call: TRBD2; clone_size: once; j_call: TRBJ2-4
cdr3_aa: CASSLKTAEIYGYTF; cdr3_nt: TGTGCCAGCAGCTTAAAGACAGCAGAAATCTATGGCTACACCTTC; v_call: TRBV5-5; d_call: NA; clone_size: NA; j_call: TRBJ1-2
cdr3_aa: CASSKARGIETQYF; cdr3_nt: TGTGCCAGTAGTAAGGCCAGGGGAATAGAGACCCAGTACTTC; v_call: TRBV19; d_call: NA; clone_size: NA; j_call: TRBJ2-5
cdr3_aa: CASSYSIGQTFNTGELFF; cdr3_nt: TGTGCCAGCAGTTACTCGATAGGACAGACATTTAACACCGGGGAGCTGTTTTTT; v_call: TRBV6-2/TRBV6-3; d_call: NA; clone_size: few; j_call: TRBJ2-2
cdr3_aa: CASSPELAGANTGELFF; cdr3_nt: TGTGCCAGCTCACCAGAACTAGCGGGGGCGAACACCGGGGAGCTGTTTTTT; v_call: TRBV18; d_call: TRBD2; clone_size: NA; j_call: TRBJ2-2
cdr3_aa: CASSRSGGTEAFF; cdr3_nt: TGTGCCAGCAGCCGGTCAGGTGGCACTGAAGCTTTCTTT; v_call: TRBV6-5; d_call: NA; clone_size: once; j_call: TRBJ1-1
cdr3_aa: CASSNTGTVGTEAFF; cdr3_nt: TGTGCCAGCAGCAATACCGGGACAGTAGGCACTGAAGCTTTCTTT; v_call: TRBV3-1/TRBV3-2; d_call: TRBD1; clone_size: NA; j_call: TRBJ1-1
cdr3_aa: CASSLLRQPQHF; cdr3_nt: TGTGCCAGCAGTTTATTACGGCAGCCCCAGCATTTT; v_call: TRBV28; d_call: NA; clone_size: NA; j_call: TRBJ1-5
cdr3_aa: CASSPRADGGSPLHF; cdr3_nt: TGTGCCAGCTCACCACGGGCGGACGGAGGTTCACCCCTCCACTTT; v_call: TRBV18; d_call: NA; clone_size: NA; j_call: TRBJ1-6
cdr3_aa: CASSLVAAGGYGYTF; cdr3_nt: TGTGCCAGCAGCTTGGTGGCAGCCGGCGGCTATGGCTACACCTTC; v_call: TRBV5-6; d_call: NA; clone_size: NA; j_call: TRBJ1-2
cdr3_aa: CASSGNLGYNEQFF; cdr3_nt: TGTGCCAGCTCCGGGAACCTTGGCTACAATGAGCAGTTCTTC; v_call: TRBV18; d_call: NA; clone_size: once; j_call: TRBJ2-1
cdr3_aa: CASSLFGGGQGAAGELFF; cdr3_nt: TGTGCCAGCAGCTTATTTGGCGGGGGACAGGGGGCAGCCGGGGAGCTGTTTTTT; v_call: TRBV7-3; d_call: TRBD1; clone_size: NA; j_call: TRBJ2-2
cdr3_aa: CASSSITGTVYGYTF; cdr3_nt: TGTGCCAGCAGTTCCATAACCGGGACAGTTTATGGCTACACCTTC; v_call: TRBV6-5; d_call: TRBD1; clone_size: NA; j_call: TRBJ1-2
cdr3_aa: CASSPGTSGGEETQYF; cdr3_nt: TGTGCCAGCAGCCCAGGGACTAGCGGGGGGGAGGAGACCCAGTACTTC; v_call: TRBV9; d_call: TRBD2; clone_size: NA; j_call: TRBJ2-5
cdr3_aa: CASSLGLAVRGQFF; cdr3_nt: TGTGCCAGCAGCTTGGGTCTAGCTGTTCGGGGGCAGTTCTTC; v_call: TRBV5-8; d_call: NA; clone_size: NA; j_call: TRBJ2-1
cdr3_aa: CASSLGGLRKVNTEAFF; cdr3_nt: TGTGCCAGCAGCTTAGGGGGCTTAAGGAAGGTGAACACTGAAGCTTTCTTT; v_call: TRBV7-9; d_call: NA; clone_size: NA; j_call: TRBJ1-1
cdr3_aa: CASATGAGQPQHF; cdr3_nt: TGTGCCAGCGCCACAGGGGCTGGACAGCCCCAGCATTTT; v_call: TRBV6-5; d_call: TRBD1; clone_size: NA; j_call: TRBJ1-5
cdr3_aa: CASSRRLWGQFF; cdr3_nt: TGTGCCAGCAGCCGGAGGCTCTGGGGGCAGTTCTTC; v_call: TRBV12-3/TRBV12-4; d_call: NA; clone_size: once; j_call: TRBJ2-1
cdr3_aa: CASSPLAGGYNEQFF; cdr3_nt: TGTGCCAGCTCACCTCTAGCGGGGGGTTACAATGAGCAGTTCTTC; v_call: TRBV18; d_call: TRBD2; clone_size: NA; j_call: TRBJ2-1
cdr3_aa: CASSQTGRDEQFF; cdr3_nt: TGTGCCAGCAGCCAGACAGGAAGGGATGAGCAGTTCTTC; v_call: TRBV11-2; d_call: NA; clone_size: few; j_call: TRBJ2-1
cdr3_aa: CASSSQPTGTNSPLHF; cdr3_nt: TGTGCCAGCAGCTCCCAACCGACAGGGACCAATTCACCCCTCCACTTT; v_call: TRBV7-2; d_call: TRBD1; clone_size: NA; j_call: TRBJ1-6
cdr3_aa: CASRGTENQPQHF; cdr3_nt: TGTGCCAGTAGGGGGACAGAAAATCAGCCCCAGCATTTT; v_call: TRBV19; d_call: TRBD1; clone_size: NA; j_call: TRBJ1-5
cdr3_aa: CASSVSGGSANEQFF; cdr3_nt: TGTGCCAGCAGCGTTAGCGGGGGCAGTGCCAATGAGCAGTTCTTC; v_call: TRBV9; d_call: TRBD2; clone_size: NA; j_call: TRBJ2-1
cdr3_aa: CASSLPVAAGELFF; cdr3_nt: TGTGCCAGCAGCTTACCGGTGGCGGCCGGGGAGCTGTTTTTT; v_call: TRBV7-9; d_call: NA; clone_size: NA; j_call: TRBJ2-2
cdr3_aa: CASSSQGDRTEAFF; cdr3_nt: TGTGCCAGCAGCTCCCAGGGGGATAGGACTGAAGCTTTCTTT; v_call: TRBV7-9; d_call: TRBD1; clone_size: NA; j_call: TRBJ1-1
cdr3_aa: CASSPRGQGSGYTF; cdr3_nt: TGTGCCAGCAGCCCGAGAGGACAGGGGAGCGGCTACACCTTC; v_call: TRBV9; d_call: TRBD1; clone_size: NA; j_call: TRBJ1-2
cdr3_aa: CASSLLVGQPLELAFF; cdr3_nt: TGTGCCAGCAGCTTGTTGGTGGGACAGCCCCTAGAATTAGCTTTCTTT; v_call: TRBV7-2; d_call: TRBD1; clone_size: NA; j_call: TRBJ1-1
cdr3_aa: CASSQANYGYTF; cdr3_nt: TGTGCCAGTAGCCAGGCTAACTATGGCTACACCTTC; v_call: TRBV19; d_call: NA; clone_size: NA; j_call: TRBJ1-2
cdr3_aa: CASSLSPGNYGYTF; cdr3_nt: TGTGCCAGCAGCTTGTCACCGGGGAACTATGGCTACACCTTC; v_call: TRBV7-2; d_call: NA; clone_size: NA; j_call: TRBJ1-2
cdr3_aa: CASSLIGQGISPLHF; cdr3_nt: TGTGCCAGCAGTTTAATCGGACAGGGTATTTCACCCCTCCACTTT; v_call: TRBV28; d_call: TRBD1; clone_size: NA; j_call: TRBJ1-6
cdr3_aa: CASSLAGWGEAFF; cdr3_nt: TGTGCCAGCAGCTTAGCGGGTTGGGGAGAAGCTTTCTTT; v_call: TRBV7-3; d_call: NA; clone_size: NA; j_call: TRBJ1-1
cdr3_aa: CASSSPGTVNEKLFF; cdr3_nt: TGTGCCAGTTCTAGTCCCGGGACAGTGAATGAAAAACTGTTTTTT; v_call: TRBV2; d_call: TRBD1; clone_size: NA; j_call: TRBJ1-4
cdr3_aa: CASSIALGLGLKNQPQHF; cdr3_nt: TGTGCCAGTAGTATTGCCCTAGGGCTAGGACTGAAAAATCAGCCCCAGCATTTT; v_call: TRBV19; d_call: NA; clone_size: NA; j_call: TRBJ1-5
cdr3_aa: CATKGGNTDTQYF; cdr3_nt: TGTGCCACTAAGGGGGGGAACACAGATACGCAGTATTTT; v_call: TRBV27; d_call: NA; clone_size: NA; j_call: TRBJ2-3
cdr3_aa: CASSDRQSSYNEQFF; cdr3_nt: TGTGCCAGCAGCGACCGACAGAGCTCCTACAATGAGCAGTTCTTC; v_call: TRBV9; d_call: NA; clone_size: NA; j_call: TRBJ2-1
cdr3_aa: CASSELFGGKAFF; cdr3_nt: TGTGCCAGCAGTGAACTTTTCGGAGGGAAAGCTTTCTTT; v_call: TRBV2; d_call: NA; clone_size: once; j_call: TRBJ1-1
cdr3_aa: CASSKTGGGSTEAFF; cdr3_nt: TGTGCCAGCAGTAAAACAGGGGGCGGGAGCACTGAAGCTTTCTTT; v_call: TRBV6-6; d_call: TRBD1; clone_size: NA; j_call: TRBJ1-1
cdr3_aa: CASTIMGLPQHF; cdr3_nt: TGTGCCAGCACCATAATGGGGCTGCCCCAGCATTTT; v_call: TRBV28; d_call: NA; clone_size: NA; j_call: TRBJ1-5
cdr3_aa: CSAAPGTWDSGTF; cdr3_nt: TGCAGCGCCGCCCCCGGGACATGGGATTCGGGCACCTTC; v_call: TRBV29-1; d_call: NA; clone_size: NA; j_call: TRBJ1-2
cdr3_aa: CASGATGVNEQFF; cdr3_nt: TGTGCCAGCGGAGCAACAGGAGTTAATGAGCAGTTCTTC; v_call: TRBV2; d_call: NA; clone_size: NA; j_call: TRBJ2-1
cdr3_aa: CASSEQTAQDEKLFF; cdr3_nt: TGTGCCAGCAGTGAACAGACTGCCCAAGATGAAAAACTGTTTTTT; v_call: TRBV6-1; d_call: NA; clone_size: once; j_call: TRBJ1-4
cdr3_aa: CASSERDRGNTEAFF; cdr3_nt: TGTGCCAGCAGTGAAAGGGACAGGGGAAATACTGAAGCTTTCTTT; v_call: TRBV2; d_call: TRBD1; clone_size: NA; j_call: TRBJ1-1
cdr3_aa: CASSVDREQYGYTF; cdr3_nt: TGCGCCAGCAGCGTAGACAGGGAACAATATGGCTACACCTTC; v_call: TRBV5-1; d_call: TRBD1; clone_size: NA; j_call: TRBJ1-2
cdr3_aa: CASSPLGEYSYNEQFF; cdr3_nt: TGTGCCAGCAGTCCTTTGGGAGAGTACTCCTACAATGAGCAGTTCTTC; v_call: TRBV27; d_call: NA; clone_size: NA; j_call: TRBJ2-1